This T cell receptor (beta chain) was captured in a study of shared clonotypes between healthy human individuals. As concerns this clone: As yet, its antigen is unknown.

Repertoires were generated with immunoSEQ multiplex PCR, while TCRdb's copy carries only in-frame clones and drops some. The data hold some 2.1 million clones, with over 85% observed a single time. Trimming cost V 4 bases and J 3 bases; bases outside gene matches: 14. This CDR3 spans 17 amino acids. Per the germline V gene, CDR1 is LNHDA and CDR2 is SQIVND (reference sequence). CD45RO-negative cells were positively selected for CCR7, leaving out terminally differentiated effector memory CD45RA+ cells. General study findings and limits: Limitation of the genetic and exposure-history diversity represented came from the few donors. Memory subsets generally showed lower estimated richness than naive subsets.

Sequenced material: naive CD8+ T cells from PBMCs. J is TRBJ1-1 and V is TRBV19; 7 nucleotides match TRBD1. The TCR was taken from a young man in good health. Some clones in this sample may be carry-over from other donors' samples. The CDR3 DNA reads as TGTGCCAGTAGTAGTGACAGGGAGGGGATTCTCGACACTGAAGCTTTCTTT. This gives the protein CASSSDREGILDTEAFF.